These 13 T cell receptor beta chains originate from one sample sequenced in a study of T cell clones after liver transplantation. Profiling relied on immunoSEQ multiplex PCR, and the TCRdb table lists in-frame clones only, not all of them. In the table there are some 80,000 clones, 80% to 90% of which are singletons. The sample here was CD4+ T cells from blood, taken less than 50 months after liver transplant. These receptors were obtained from a human patient who received a liver transplant. Part of the T cell pool may stem from the graft donor.

The V call is TRBV5-5, the J call TRBJ1-2; D not certain. Germline V gene lookup returns CDR1 SGHKS and CDR2 YYEKEE (reference sequence). V shed 4 bases and J shed 2 bases, with 3 bases lying between them. The CDR3 sequence is 11 residues long. The CDR3 loop reads CASSPNYGYTF. Here the CDR3 DNA reads TGTGCCAGCAGCCCCAACTATGGCTACACCTTC.

The chain is built from TRBV5-4 and TRBJ2-1; D unclear. The CDR3 is 16 amino acids. V shed 4 bases and J shed 0 bases, with 14 bases lying between them. In germline, CDR1 is SGHNT, CDR2 YYREEE (reference sequence). For the CDR3, the DNA is TGTGCCAGCAGCCTAGGCTCCTGGAGCTCCTACAATGAGCAGTTCTTC. Encoded protein: CASSLGSWSSYNEQFF.

The chain has TRBV4-3 and TRBJ2-3; TRBD1 agrees at 7 bases. The V and J ends lost 1 base and 5 bases, in that order; junction bases with no gene match: 12. The germline CDR1 and CDR2 sequences are LGHNA and YSLEER. The CDR3 loop spans 17 amino acids. The CDR3 nucleotides read TGCGCCAGCAGCCAAGGGTGGGGTACGGGACAGAGAGATACGCAGTATTTT. Translating gives CASSQGWGTGQRDTQYF.

V and J are TRBV30 and TRBJ1-5; 10 nucleotides align to TRBD1. The CDR3 extends over 13 amino acids. Germline CDR1 GTSNPN, CDR2 SVGIG (reference sequence). The junction had 6 bases not matched to a gene; V was cut back by 6 bases and J by 7 bases. Here the CDR3 DNA reads TGTGCCTGCGGGACAGGGGTTTACCAGCCCCAGCATTTT. It specifies CACGTGVYQPQHF.

The rearrangement uses TRBV11-3 and TRBJ2-3, with D possibly TRBD2 on 6 matching bases. Trimming pared 6 bases from V and 2 bases from J, leaving 6 bases between. Germline loops: CDR1 SGHNT, CDR2 YENEEA. The CDR3 is made up of 12 amino acids. CDR3 residues: CASRGLTDTQYF. CDR3 in DNA: TGTGCCAGCAGGGGACTCACAGATACGCAGTATTTT.

This clone was seen just once. The chain combines TRBV2 with TRBJ2-3; D remains ambiguous. With 2 bases removed from V and 0 bases from J, the gap between germline ends came to 9 bases. CDR1 is SNHLY, CDR2 FYNNEI, per germline. CDR3 length equals 15 residues. The CDR3 spells CASSETTLSTDTQYF. The DNA of the CDR3 is TGTGCCAGCAGTGAAACCACACTTAGCACAGATACGCAGTATTTT.

The gene calls are TRBV4-3 and TRBJ2-1; D is tentatively TRBD1 or TRBD2 (6 bases each). The ends were cut back, 3 bases at V and 7 bases at J, with 13 bases in the middle. The CDR3 consists of 14 residues. Germline V gives CDR1 LGHNA, CDR2 YSLEER. CDR3 residues: CASSHTGAVNEQFF. The DNA for the CDR3 is TGCGCCAGCAGCCACACGGGGGCCGTAAATGAGCAGTTCTTC.

CDR3 protein: CASSIIAGLYNEQFF. CDR3 DNA sequence: TGTGCCAGCAGCATAATAGCGGGACTTTACAATGAGCAGTTCTTC. This sequence joins TRBV11-2 and TRBJ2-1, with 8 positions matching TRBD2. CDR1 SGHAT and CDR2 FQNNGV come from the germline V gene. There are 15 residues in the CDR3. The V gene end was trimmed by 5 bases and the J gene end by 4 bases; junction bases not matched to a gene: 7.

The chain employs TRBV6-5 and TRBJ1-2; 8 bases match TRBD1. The CDR3 has 14 residues. After removal of 8 bases from V and 7 bases from J, the junction contained 12 bases not matched to a gene. Germline-derived CDR1 and CDR2 are MNHEY and SVGAGI. The CDR3, as DNA: TGTGCCAGCGCCTACAGGGGGATGTTTGGTGGCTACACCTTC. The encoded protein is CASAYRGMFGGYTF.

The chain carries TRBV5-1 and TRBJ2-7, with D perhaps TRBD2 (6 bases). The ends were cut back, 0 bases at V and 4 bases at J, with 11 bases in the middle. Germline V gives CDR1 SGHRS, CDR2 YFSETQ. The CDR3 covers 14 residues. The CDR3, as DNA: TGCGCCAGCAGCTTGGAGGGCGGGAAATACGAGCAGTACTTC. It translates to CASSLEGGKYEQYF.

The DNA of the CDR3 is TGTGCCAGCAGCTTGGGCCAAGTCAATCAGCCCCAGCATTTT. Translated: CASSLGQVNQPQHF. The gene calls are TRBV5-6 and TRBJ1-5; D remains ambiguous. With 0 bases removed from V and 3 bases from J, the gap between germline ends came to 7 bases. This CDR3 spans 14 amino acids. The germline CDR1 and CDR2 sequences are SGHDT and YYEEEE.

V usage is TRBV11-2 and J usage is TRBJ2-7, with D unclear. From germline, CDR1 is SGHAT and CDR2 FQNNGV. V lost 3 bases, J lost 3 bases, and 3 bases lay in between. This CDR3 has 11 amino acids. The CDR3: CASSFNYEQYF. In DNA, the CDR3 is TGTGCCAGCAGCTTTAACTACGAGCAGTACTTC.

The rearrangement joins TRBV2 to TRBJ2-1, with 7 nucleotides matching TRBD1. Trimming took 5 bases from V and 5 from J; bases not matched to a gene: 9. Germline V gene sequence: CDR1 SNHLY, CDR2 FYNNEI. The CDR3 is made up of 15 amino acids. CDR3 sequence: CASSPTGLGDNEQFF. The CDR3 bases are TGTGCCAGCAGTCCGACAGGGTTAGGTGACAATGAGCAGTTCTTC.